The 14 T cell receptor beta chains below were found in one sample sequenced in a study of shared clonotypes between healthy human individuals. Clones were sequenced by immunoSEQ multiplex PCR, and TCRdb holds only the in-frame ones, with some missing. This table has around 430,000 clones, roughly 77% appearing once. Sequencing input: PBMCs. These receptors were collected from a woman aged 40 to 55 in good health. Some clones in this sample may be carry-over from other donors' samples.

This clone was counted between two and nine times. The chain combines TRBV25-1 with TRBJ2-7, with 10 bases identical to TRBD1. V gave up 3 bases and J gave up 6 bases; unmatched junction bases: 8. CDR3 length: 15 amino acids. Germline assignment: CDR1 MGHDK and CDR2 SYGVNS. This CDR3 reads CASSEQTGGGGEQYF. In DNA, the CDR3 is TGTGCCAGCAGTGAGCAGACAGGGGGCGGAGGCGAGCAGTACTTC.

The chain carries TRBV5-6 and TRBJ2-3; perhaps TRBD2 as D (6 bases). The germline gives CDR1 SGHDT, CDR2 YYEEEE. The V and J ends lost 4 bases and 0 bases respectively, with 15 bases between them. The CDR3 sequence is 16 residues long. CDR3 in DNA: TGTGCCAGCAGCCGTGGCTCCGGGGGTAGCACAGATACGCAGTATTTT. This sequence encodes CASSRGSGGSTDTQYF.

The V call is TRBV28, the J call TRBJ2-7; D remains ambiguous. Germline lookup yields CDR1 MDHEN and CDR2 SYDVKM. V was pared by 5 bases and J by 3 bases, with 17 bases between. This CDR3 has 15 residues. The CDR3 loop reads CASSLRRGIVYEQYF. DNA for the CDR3: TGTGCCAGCAGTCTTCGACGAGGAATTGTCTACGAGCAGTACTTC.

Points on this clone: Sequence at one end of the junction differs from germline and may be a read error. This chain links TRBV25-1 with TRBJ2-1, with 8 bases fitting TRBD1. Germline-derived CDR1 and CDR2 are MGHDK and SYGVNS. This CDR3 region has 14 residues. The CDR3 region has the DNA TGTGCCAGCAACAGGGCAGGGGGCTACGATGAGCAGTTCTTC. This gives the protein CASNRAGGYDEQFF.

This clone came up a few times. This chain links TRBV4-2 with TRBJ1-5; D remains unclear. Per germline, CDR1 LGHNA and CDR2 YNFKEQ. V was pared by 5 bases and J by 3 bases, with 8 bases between. The CDR3 is made up of 13 amino acids. CDR3 nucleotide sequence: TGTGCCAGCAGCGAGGCACTCAATCAGCCCCAGCATTTT. Translating gives CASSEALNQPQHF.

The rearrangement links TRBV7-2 to TRBJ2-1; D possibly corresponds to TRBD2 (7 bases). The germline V gene has CDR1 SGHTA and CDR2 FQGNSA. The CDR3 is 16 residues long. V was cut by 5 bases and J by 4 bases, with 18 bases left in between. The CDR3 spells CASSPGGGGGYNEQFF. CDR3 coding DNA: TGTGCCAGCAGCCCCGGGGGAGGGGGAGGGTACAATGAGCAGTTCTTC. The whole variable domain, filled in from reference TRBV7-2 and TRBJ2-1, reads GAGVSQSPSNKVTEKGKDVELRCDPISGHTALYWYRQSLGQGLEFLIYFQGNSAPDKSGLPSDRFSAERTGGSVSTLTIQRTQQEDSAVYLCASSPGGGGGYNEQFFGPGTRLTVL.

The chain combines TRBV13 with TRBJ2-3, with 7 bases lining up with TRBD2. With 9 bases clipped from V and 4 bases from J, the junction kept 13 bases outside the gene matches. The germline CDR1 and CDR2 sequences are PRHDT and FYEKMQ (reference sequence). CDR3 length: 15 residues. CDR3 in DNA: TGTGCCAGTCGTCAGAGCGGGATAAGGGCAGATACGCAGTATTTT. Its translation is CASRQSGIRADTQYF. The full variable domain, rest sourced from reference TRBV13 and TRBJ2-3, is AAGVIQSPRHLIKEKRETATLKCYPIPRHDTVYWYQQGPGQDPQFLISFYEKMQSDKGSIPDRFSAQQFSDYHSELNMSSLELGDSALYFCASRQSGIRADTQYFGPGTRLTVL.

The chain uses TRBV9 and TRBJ2-4; D is perhaps TRBD2 (6 bases). The CDR3 runs 15 residues. Germline V gene sequence: CDR1 SGDLS, CDR2 YYNGEE. V was cut by 3 bases and J by 0 bases, with 10 bases left in between. CDR3 loop: CASSALGGAKNIQYF. The CDR3 nucleotides are TGTGCCAGCAGCGCCCTGGGGGGAGCCAAAAACATTCAGTACTTC.

The chain carries TRBV6-1 and TRBJ1-2; 7 bases are a match to TRBD1. Losses at the gene ends were 6 bases for V and 2 bases for J; bases not matched to a gene: 9. This CDR3 region has 15 residues. CDR1 and CDR2 (germline): MNHNS, SASEGT. The CDR3 loop is CASRERTGVNYGYTF. CDR3 sequence (DNA): TGTGCCAGCAGGGAACGGACAGGAGTAAACTATGGCTACACCTTC.

The chain joins TRBV2 to TRBJ1-1; D unclear. Germline V gene data show CDR1 as SNHLY and CDR2 as FYNNEI. The length of the CDR3 is 13 residues. The germline V and J ends were trimmed by 7 bases and 0 bases, with 9 bases remaining between them. The DNA for the CDR3 is TGTGCCAGCAAGGTAGACATGAACACTGAAGCTTTCTTT. Translated, it gives CASKVDMNTEAFF.

As concerns this clone: The same CDR3 is also encoded by other DNA sequences in this sample. The V gene is TRBV9, the J gene TRBJ2-2; tentatively, D is TRBD2 (6 bases). CDR3 length equals 15 residues. V lost 0 bases and J lost 0, with 6 bases in between. Germline V lookup: CDR1 SGDLS, CDR2 YYNGEE. CDR3 in DNA: TGTGCCAGCAGCGTAGGGGGGGCGAACACCGGGGAGCTGTTTTTT. Protein product: CASSVGGANTGELFF. The full variable domain, rest sourced from reference TRBV9 and TRBJ2-2, is DSGVTQTPKHLITATGQRVTLRCSPRSGDLSVYWYQQSLDQGLQFLIQYYNGEERAKGNILERFSAQQFPDLHSELNLSSLELGDSALYFCASSVGGANTGELFFGEGSRLTVL.

The sample holds a few counts of this clone. This chain joins TRBV10-3 and TRBJ2-3; the match to TRBD2 covers 11 bases. CDR1 is ENHRY and CDR2 is SYGVKD in the germline V gene. Trimming at V came to 4 bases and at J to 1 base, leaving 4 bases not matched to a gene. The CDR3 is 16 residues long. The CDR3 DNA is TGTGCCATCAGTGCGACTAGCGGGGCGGGCACAGATACGCAGTATTTT. Encoded protein: CAISATSGAGTDTQYF.

The rearrangement uses TRBV6-6 and TRBJ1-1; D is possibly TRBD1 (5 bases). V was clipped by 0 bases and J by 5 bases, with 16 bases between them. The CDR3 is 16 residues long. Germline assignment: CDR1 MNHNY and CDR2 SVGAGI (reference sequence). The CDR3 protein is CASSYSSSGVWTEAFF. The CDR3 region has the DNA TGTGCCAGCAGTTACTCGTCTTCGGGGGTTTGGACTGAAGCTTTCTTT.

The chain joins TRBV4-3 to TRBJ2-7; 7 bases fit TRBD1. CDR1 is LGHNA, CDR2 YSLEER, per germline. CDR3 length: 14 amino acids. V dropped 5 bases and J dropped 0; count of bases not matched to a gene: 4. The CDR3 region is CASSYRDSSYEQYF. CDR3 DNA: TGCGCCAGCAGCTACCGGGACAGCTCCTACGAGCAGTACTTC.